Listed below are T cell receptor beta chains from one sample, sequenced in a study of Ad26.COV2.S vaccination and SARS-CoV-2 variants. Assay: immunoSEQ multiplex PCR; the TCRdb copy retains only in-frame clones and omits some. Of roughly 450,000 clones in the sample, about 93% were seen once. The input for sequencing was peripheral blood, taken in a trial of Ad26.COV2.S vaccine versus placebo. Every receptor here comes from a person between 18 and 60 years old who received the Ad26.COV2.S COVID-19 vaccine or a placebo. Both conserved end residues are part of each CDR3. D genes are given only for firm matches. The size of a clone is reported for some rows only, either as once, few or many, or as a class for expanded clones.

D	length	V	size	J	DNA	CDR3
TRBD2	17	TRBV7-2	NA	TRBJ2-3	TGTGCCAGCAGCGCCCGAGGTAGCGGGAGTGGAACAGATACGCAGTATTTT	CASSARGSGSGTDTQYF
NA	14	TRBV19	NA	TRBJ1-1	TGTGCCAGTAGGATGGGGGAGGGGAGCACTGAAGCTTTCTTT	CASRMGEGSTEAFF
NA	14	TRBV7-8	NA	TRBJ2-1	TGTGCCAGCAGCCCCTCCCGCATGGGGAGTGAGCAGTTCTTC	CASSPSRMGSEQFF
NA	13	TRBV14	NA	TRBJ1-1	TGTGCCAGCAGCCAAAGTAGATCAGCTGAAGCTTTCTTT	CASSQSRSAEAFF
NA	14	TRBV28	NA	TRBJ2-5	TGTGCCAGCAGTTCCCCTAGCGTACAAGAGACCCAGTACTTC	CASSSPSVQETQYF
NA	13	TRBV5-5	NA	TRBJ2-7	TGTGCCAGCAGCGAGAATGGTCCCTACGAGCAGTACTTC	CASSENGPYEQYF
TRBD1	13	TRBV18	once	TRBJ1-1	TGTGCCAGCTCACCAGGGGCGGGACAGGAAGCTTTCTTT	CASSPGAGQEAFF
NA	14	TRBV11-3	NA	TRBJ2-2	TGTGCCAGCAGCCCAGTCGGGGTGACCGGGGAGCTGTTTTTT	CASSPVGVTGELFF
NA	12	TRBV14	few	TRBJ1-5	TGTGCCAGCAGCCGATATCAGGGGCCCCAGCATTTT	CASSRYQGPQHF
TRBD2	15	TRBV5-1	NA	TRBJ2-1	TGCGCCAGCAGTTGGGTAGCGGGACTGAACAATGAGCAGTTCTTC	CASSWVAGLNNEQFF
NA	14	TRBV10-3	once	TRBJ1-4	TGTGCCATCAGTGGGACAGCAACTAATGAAAAACTGTTTTTT	CAISGTATNEKLFF
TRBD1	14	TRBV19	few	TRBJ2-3	TGTGCCAGTCAGTCGGGACAGCTCACAGATACGCAGTATTTT	CASQSGQLTDTQYF
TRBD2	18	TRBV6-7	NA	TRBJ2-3	TGTGCCAGCAGTCATAGCGGGAGGGCCGAAGATGTGACAGATACGCAGTATTTT	CASSHSGRAEDVTDTQYF
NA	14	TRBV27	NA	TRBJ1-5	TGTGCCAGCAGTTTTACAGGGATTTATCAGCCCCAGCATTTT	CASSFTGIYQPQHF
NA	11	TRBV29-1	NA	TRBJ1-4	TGCAGCGTTGAGGGTAATGAAAAACTGTTTTTT	CSVEGNEKLFF
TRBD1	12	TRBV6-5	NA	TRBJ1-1	TGTGCCAGCAGCCGGACAGGGCTGGAGGCTTTCTTT	CASSRTGLEAFF
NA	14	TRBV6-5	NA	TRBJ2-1	TGTGCCAGCAGTAGTGACAGGACCCCCGCTGAGCAGTTCTTC	CASSSDRTPAEQFF